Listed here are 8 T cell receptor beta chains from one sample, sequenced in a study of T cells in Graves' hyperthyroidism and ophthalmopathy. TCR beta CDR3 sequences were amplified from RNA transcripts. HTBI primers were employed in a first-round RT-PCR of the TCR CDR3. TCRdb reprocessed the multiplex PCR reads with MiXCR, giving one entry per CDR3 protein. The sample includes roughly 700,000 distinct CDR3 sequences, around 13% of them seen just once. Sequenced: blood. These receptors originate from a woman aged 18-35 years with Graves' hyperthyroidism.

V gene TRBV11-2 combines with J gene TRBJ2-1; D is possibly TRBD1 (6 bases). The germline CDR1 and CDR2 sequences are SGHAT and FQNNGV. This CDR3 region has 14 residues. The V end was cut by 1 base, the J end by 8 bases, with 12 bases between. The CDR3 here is CASSLGTGIYEQFF. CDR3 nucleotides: TGTGCCAGCAGCTTAGGAACAGGGATTTATGAGCAGTTCTTC.

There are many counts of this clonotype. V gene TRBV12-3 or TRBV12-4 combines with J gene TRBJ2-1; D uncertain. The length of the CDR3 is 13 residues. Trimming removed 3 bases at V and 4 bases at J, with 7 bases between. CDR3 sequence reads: CASSFQVYNEQFF. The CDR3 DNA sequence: TGTGCCAGCAGTTTTCAAGTTTACAATGAGCAGTTCTTC.

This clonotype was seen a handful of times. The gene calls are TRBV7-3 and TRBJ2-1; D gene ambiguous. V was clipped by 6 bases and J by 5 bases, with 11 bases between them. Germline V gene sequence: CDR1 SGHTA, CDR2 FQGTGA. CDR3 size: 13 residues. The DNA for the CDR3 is TGTGCCAGCAGAGACAAGAACAACAATGAGCAGTTCTTC. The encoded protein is CASRDKNNNEQFF.

CDR3 in amino acids: CASSQDGDWTDTEAFF. Here the CDR3 DNA reads TGCGCCAGCAGCCAAGACGGGGACTGGACGGACACTGAAGCTTTCTTT. The V call is TRBV4-1, the J call TRBJ1-1, with D maybe TRBD1 (5 bases). V was shortened by 0 bases and J by 3 bases, with 14 bases between the two germline ends. CDR3 length: 16 residues. Germline CDR1 MGHRA, CDR2 YSYEKL.

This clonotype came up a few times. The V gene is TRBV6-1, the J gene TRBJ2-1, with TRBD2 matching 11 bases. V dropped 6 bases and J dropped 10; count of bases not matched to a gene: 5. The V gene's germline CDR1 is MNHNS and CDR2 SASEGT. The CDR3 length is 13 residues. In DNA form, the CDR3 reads TGTGCCAGCAGGACCACTAGCGGGGGAGAGCAGTTCTTC. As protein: CASRTTSGGEQFF.

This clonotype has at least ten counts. CDR3 DNA: TGTGCCAGCAGCTCTTGGGCCCCCACAGATACGCAGTATTTT. It codes for CASSSWAPTDTQYF. J is TRBJ2-3 and V is TRBV7-8; D remains unclear. Trimming removed 4 bases from V and 2 bases from J, with 10 bases in between. The CDR3 is 14 residues long. Germline lookup yields CDR1 SGHVS and CDR2 FQNEAQ.

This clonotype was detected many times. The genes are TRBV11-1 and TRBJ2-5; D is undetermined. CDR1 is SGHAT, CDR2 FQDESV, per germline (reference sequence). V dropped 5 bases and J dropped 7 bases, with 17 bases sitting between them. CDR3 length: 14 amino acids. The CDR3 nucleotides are TGTGCCAGCAGCCCCCCGACCGCTGCCCGGACCCAGTACTTC. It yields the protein CASSPPTAARTQYF.

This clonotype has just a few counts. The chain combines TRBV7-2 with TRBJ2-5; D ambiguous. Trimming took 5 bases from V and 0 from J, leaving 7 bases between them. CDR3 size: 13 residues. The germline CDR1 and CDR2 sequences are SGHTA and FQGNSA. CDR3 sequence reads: CASSGPNQETQYF. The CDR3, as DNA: TGTGCCAGCAGCGGGCCCAACCAAGAGACCCAGTACTTC. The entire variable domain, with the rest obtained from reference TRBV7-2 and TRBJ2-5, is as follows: GAGVSQSPSNKVTEKGKDVELRCDPISGHTALYWYRQSLGQGLEFLIYFQGNSAPDKSGLPSDRFSAERTGGSVSTLTIQRTQQEDSAVYLCASSGPNQETQYFGPGTRLLVL.